This record looks at one T cell receptor beta chain sequence and its context. The PCR was carried out with 60 Vbeta primers and 13 Jbeta primers. This table comes from immunoSEQ multiplex PCR, and its TCRdb copy is limited to in-frame clones, with some not included. This table holds roughly 140,000 clones, approximately 80% found once. The CDR3 is made up of 14 amino acids. Trimming shortened V by 5 bases and J by 0 bases, and 13 bases separated the two germline ends. Germline-derived CDR1 and CDR2 are GTSNPN and SVGIG (reference sequence). This sample stems from a study of cytomegalovirus exposure and HLA in healthy donors.

The chain employs TRBV30 and TRBJ1-1; TRBD1 is a possible D gene (6 bases). This TCR derives from a man in his thirties or forties in good health and CMV-seropositive. The sequenced material came from PBMCs. The CDR3 DNA is TGTGCCTGGGTAGGGGGTAAGATGAACACTGAAGCTTTCTTT. It specifies CAWVGGKMNTEAFF.